The entry below gives a single T cell receptor beta chain sequence along with its context. TCRdb redid the calling of the RT-PCR reads with MiXCR, one entry per CDR3 protein. This sample carries around 90,000 distinct CDR3 sequences, roughly 52% of them seen once, and the ten largest clones take approximately 60%. These data originate in a study of patients and donors after allogeneic stem cell transplantation. V was clipped by 7 bases and J by 8 bases, with 14 bases between them. The CDR3 totals 12 residues. The sequence came from a human donor who was either an allogeneic HSCT recipient or a stem cell or donor lymphocyte infusion donor (not recorded which). It is not recorded whose cells these are; they may come from a transplant donor. Source material: blood, either unsorted or a sorted T cell fraction (not recorded which). This chain uses TRBV12-3 or TRBV12-4 with TRBJ1-1; D possibly corresponds to TRBD1 (6 bases). The CDR3 nucleotides are TGTGCCAGCAAAAAACAGGGCCTAGAAGCTTTCTTT. Amino acids: CASKKQGLEAFF.